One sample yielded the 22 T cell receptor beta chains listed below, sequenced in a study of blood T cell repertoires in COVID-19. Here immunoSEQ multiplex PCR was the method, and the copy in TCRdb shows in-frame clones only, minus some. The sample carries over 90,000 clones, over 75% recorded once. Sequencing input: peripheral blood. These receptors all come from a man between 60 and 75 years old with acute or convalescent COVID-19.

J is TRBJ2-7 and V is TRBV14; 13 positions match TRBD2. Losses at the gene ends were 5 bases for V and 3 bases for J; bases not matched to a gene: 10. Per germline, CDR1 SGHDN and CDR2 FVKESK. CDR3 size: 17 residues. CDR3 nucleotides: TGTGCCAGCAGCTTTCAAACCGGGACTAGCGGGAACTACGAGCAGTACTTC. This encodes CASSFQTGTSGNYEQYF. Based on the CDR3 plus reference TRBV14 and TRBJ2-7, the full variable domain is EAGVTQFPSHSVIEKGQTVTLRCDPISGHDNLYWYRRVMGKEIKFLLHFVKESKQDESGMPNNRFLAERTGGTYSTLKVQPAELEDSGVYFCASSFQTGTSGNYEQYFGPGTRLTVT.

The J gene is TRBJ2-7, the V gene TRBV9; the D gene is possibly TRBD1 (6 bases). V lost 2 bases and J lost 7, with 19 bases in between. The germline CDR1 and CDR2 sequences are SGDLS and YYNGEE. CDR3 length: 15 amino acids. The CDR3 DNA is TGTGCCAGCAGCGTCGGTTCGGCAGGGGCCCTTGAGCAGTACTTC. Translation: CASSVGSAGALEQYF. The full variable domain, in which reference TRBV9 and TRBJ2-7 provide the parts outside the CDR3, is DSGVTQTPKHLITATGQRVTLRCSPRSGDLSVYWYQQSLDQGLQFLIQYYNGEERAKGNILERFSAQQFPDLHSELNLSSLELGDSALYFCASSVGSAGALEQYFGPGTRLTVT.

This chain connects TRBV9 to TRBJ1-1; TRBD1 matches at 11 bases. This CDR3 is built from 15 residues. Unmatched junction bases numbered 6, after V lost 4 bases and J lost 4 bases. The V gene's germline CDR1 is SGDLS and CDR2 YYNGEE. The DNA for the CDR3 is TGTGCCAGCAGCATTGGACAGGGGGCAGGCACTGAAGCTTTCTTT. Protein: CASSIGQGAGTEAFF.

DNA of the CDR3: TGCAGTGCTAGTGGCGCGGGAGTTCTTTGGGTTGAGCAGTTCTTC. Protein product: CSASGAGVLWVEQFF. The chain employs TRBV20-1 and TRBJ2-1; 7 nucleotides align to TRBD2. Germline CDR1 and CDR2: DFQATT and SNEGSKA (reference sequence). This CDR3 region has 15 residues. Losses at the gene ends were 3 bases for V and 9 bases for J; bases not matched to a gene: 14.

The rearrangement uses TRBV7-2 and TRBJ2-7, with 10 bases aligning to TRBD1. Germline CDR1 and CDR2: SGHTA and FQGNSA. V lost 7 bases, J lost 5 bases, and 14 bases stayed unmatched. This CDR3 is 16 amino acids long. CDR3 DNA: TGTGCCAGCACCAAGCGGACTGGGACAGGGGCGGACGAGCAGTACTTC. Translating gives CASTKRTGTGADEQYF.

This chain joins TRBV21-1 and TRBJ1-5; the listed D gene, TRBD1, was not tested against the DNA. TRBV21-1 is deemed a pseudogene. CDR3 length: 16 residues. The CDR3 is CASIPGVGNSNQPQHF. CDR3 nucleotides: TGTGCCAGCATACCAGGGGTCGGTAATAGCAATCAGCCCCAGCATTTT.

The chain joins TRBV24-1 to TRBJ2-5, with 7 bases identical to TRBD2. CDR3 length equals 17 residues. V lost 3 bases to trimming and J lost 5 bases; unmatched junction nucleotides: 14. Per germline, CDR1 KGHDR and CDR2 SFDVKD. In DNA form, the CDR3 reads TGTGCCACCAGTGATCCCTCTGAAGGCGGGAGAACGGAGACCCAGTACTTC. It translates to CATSDPSEGGRTETQYF.

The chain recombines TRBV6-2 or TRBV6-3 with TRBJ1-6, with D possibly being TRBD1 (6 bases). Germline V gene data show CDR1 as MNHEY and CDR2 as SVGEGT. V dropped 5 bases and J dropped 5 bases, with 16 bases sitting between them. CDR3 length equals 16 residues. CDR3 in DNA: TGTGCCAGCAGTGAGGGGGTCCAACTTAATAATTCACCCCTCCACTTT. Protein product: CASSEGVQLNNSPLHF.

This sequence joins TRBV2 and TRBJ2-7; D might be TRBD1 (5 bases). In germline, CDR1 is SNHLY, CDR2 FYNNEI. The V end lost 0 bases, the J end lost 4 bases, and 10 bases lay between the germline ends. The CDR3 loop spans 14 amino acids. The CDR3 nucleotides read TGTGCCAGCAGTGAAGCGGGGCTTACTTACGAGCAGTACTTC. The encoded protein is CASSEAGLTYEQYF.

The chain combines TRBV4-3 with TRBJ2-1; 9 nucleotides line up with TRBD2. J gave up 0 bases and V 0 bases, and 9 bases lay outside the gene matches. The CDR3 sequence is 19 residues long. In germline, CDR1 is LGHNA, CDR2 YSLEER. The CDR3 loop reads CASSQDPAGGLSSYNEQFF. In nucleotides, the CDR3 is TGCGCCAGCAGCCAAGACCCTGCGGGGGGGCTTAGCTCCTACAATGAGCAGTTCTTC.

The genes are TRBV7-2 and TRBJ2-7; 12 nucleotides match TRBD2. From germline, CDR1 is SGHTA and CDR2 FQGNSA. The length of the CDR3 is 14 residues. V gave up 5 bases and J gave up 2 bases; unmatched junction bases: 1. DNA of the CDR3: TGTGCCAGCAGCCGGACTAGCGGGGCCTACGAGCAGTACTTC. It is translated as CASSRTSGAYEQYF.

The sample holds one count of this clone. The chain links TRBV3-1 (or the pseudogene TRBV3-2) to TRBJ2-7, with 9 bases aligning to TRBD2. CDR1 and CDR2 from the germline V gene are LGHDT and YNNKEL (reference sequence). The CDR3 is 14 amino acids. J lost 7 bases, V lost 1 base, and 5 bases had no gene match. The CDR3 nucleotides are TGTGCCAGCAGCCAAGTTGCCCTAGCGGGGGAGCAGTACTTC. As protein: CASSQVALAGEQYF.

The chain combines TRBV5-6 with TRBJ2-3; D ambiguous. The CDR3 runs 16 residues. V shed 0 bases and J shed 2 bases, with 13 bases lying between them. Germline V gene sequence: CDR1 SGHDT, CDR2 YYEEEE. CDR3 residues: CASSLDSFPSTDTQYF. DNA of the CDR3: TGTGCCAGCAGCTTGGATAGCTTCCCTTCCACAGATACGCAGTATTTT.

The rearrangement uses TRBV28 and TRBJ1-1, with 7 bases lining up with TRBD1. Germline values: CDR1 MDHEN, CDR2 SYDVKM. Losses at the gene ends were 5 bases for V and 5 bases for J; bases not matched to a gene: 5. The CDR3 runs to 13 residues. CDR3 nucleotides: TGTGCCAGCAGTCAAGGGGGCCGTACTGAAGCTTTCTTT. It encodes CASSQGGRTEAFF.

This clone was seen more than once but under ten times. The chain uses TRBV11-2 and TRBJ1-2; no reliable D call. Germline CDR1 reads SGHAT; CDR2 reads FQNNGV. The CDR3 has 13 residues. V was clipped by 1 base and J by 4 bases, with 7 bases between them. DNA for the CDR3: TGTGCCAGCAGCTTAGGTGCGAGCTATGGCTACACCTTC. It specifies CASSLGASYGYTF.

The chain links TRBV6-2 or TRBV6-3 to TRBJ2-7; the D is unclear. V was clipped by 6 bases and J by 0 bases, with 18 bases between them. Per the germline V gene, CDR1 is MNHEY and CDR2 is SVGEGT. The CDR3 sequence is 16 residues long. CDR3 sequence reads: CASSYPGLMSSYEQYF. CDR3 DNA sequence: TGTGCCAGCAGCTATCCGGGTCTAATGAGCTCCTACGAGCAGTACTTC.

DNA of the CDR3: TGTGCCAGCAGCTGGGGACTAGGAGCCTACGAGCAGTACTTC. It translates to CASSWGLGAYEQYF. V usage is TRBV6-2 or TRBV6-3 and J usage is TRBJ2-7; TRBD2 agrees at 8 bases. V shed 6 bases and J 2 bases; nucleotides not matched to a gene: 6. This CDR3 is 14 amino acids long. Germline CDR1 reads MNHEY; CDR2 reads SVGEGT.

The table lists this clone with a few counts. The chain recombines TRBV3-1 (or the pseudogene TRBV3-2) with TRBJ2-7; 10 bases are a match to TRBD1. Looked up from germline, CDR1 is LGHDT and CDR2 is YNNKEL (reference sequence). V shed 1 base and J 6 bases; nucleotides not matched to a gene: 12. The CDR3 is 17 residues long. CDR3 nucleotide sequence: TGTGCCAGCAGCCAAGCTTCCGGGACAGGGGCCAGAAGCGAGCAGTACTTC. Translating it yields CASSQASGTGARSEQYF.

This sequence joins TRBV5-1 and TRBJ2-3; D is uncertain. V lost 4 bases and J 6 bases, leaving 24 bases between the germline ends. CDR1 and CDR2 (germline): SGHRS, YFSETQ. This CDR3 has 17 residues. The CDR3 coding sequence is TGCGCCAGCAGCCCCTCTGAACCGGGTTGGAAGTTTGATACGCAGTATTTT. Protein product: CASSPSEPGWKFDTQYF.

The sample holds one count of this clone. The CDR3 loop reads CASSQAGEAFF. As DNA, the CDR3 is TGTGCCAGCAGCCAAGCAGGGGAAGCTTTCTTT. V gene TRBV3-1 (or the pseudogene TRBV3-2) combines with J gene TRBJ1-1, with a tentative D call TRBD1 (5 bases). V lost 1 base to trimming and J lost 8 bases, with 5 bases between them. The length of the CDR3 is 11 residues. The germline CDR1 and CDR2 sequences are LGHDT and YNNKEL (reference sequence).

As DNA, the CDR3 is TGTGCCAGCAGCGTAGGTCCTCTAGCGGGGCTTTACAATGAGCAGTTCTTC. Its translation is CASSVGPLAGLYNEQFF. This chain joins TRBV9 and TRBJ2-1, with 9 bases matching TRBD2. This CDR3 contains 17 residues. Per germline, CDR1 SGDLS and CDR2 YYNGEE. V dropped 0 bases and J dropped 4; count of bases not matched to a gene: 8.

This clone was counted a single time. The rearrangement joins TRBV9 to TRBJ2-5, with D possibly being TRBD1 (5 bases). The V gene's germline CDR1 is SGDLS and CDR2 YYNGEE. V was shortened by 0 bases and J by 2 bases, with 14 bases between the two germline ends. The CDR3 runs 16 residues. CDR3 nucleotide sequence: TGTGCCAGCAGCGTAGCTCAGCGAGCAGGGCAAGAGACCCAGTACTTC. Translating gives CASSVAQRAGQETQYF.